This entry lists 4 T cell receptor beta chains sequenced from one sample in a study of CD8 T cells in ankylosing spondylitis. TCRdb reprocessed the 5' RACE reads via MiXCR and lists one record per CDR3 protein. The top ten hold around 30% of the sample, which has a few hundred thousand distinct CDR3 sequences, 15% to 20% seen once. Sequencing was carried out using blood, either unsorted or a sorted T cell fraction (not recorded which). These receptors all stem from a male donor with ankylosing spondylitis or in good health (not recorded which).

This chain joins TRBV20-1 and TRBJ2-1; 9 nucleotides agree with TRBD2. The CDR3 covers 17 residues. V lost 2 bases to trimming and J lost 8 bases; unmatched junction nucleotides: 16. Germline V gene lookup returns CDR1 DFQATT and CDR2 SNEGSKA (reference sequence). CDR3: CSARSLKLAGEHDEQFF. DNA of the CDR3: TGCAGTGCTAGATCCCTTAAGTTAGCGGGAGAGCACGATGAGCAGTTCTTC.

This clonotype was detected a few times. The rearrangement links TRBV15 to TRBJ2-1; 10 bases align to TRBD2. Germline CDR1 and CDR2: LNHNV and YYDKDF (reference sequence). V dropped 0 bases and J dropped 9; count of bases not matched to a gene: 11. CDR3 length equals 17 residues. CDR3: CATSRDHASGRLGEQFF. The DNA of the CDR3 is TGTGCCACCAGCAGAGATCATGCTAGCGGGAGATTGGGTGAGCAGTTCTTC.

This rearrangement joins TRBV4-1 to TRBJ2-1; D may be TRBD1 (6 bases). This CDR3 is 16 amino acids long. From germline, CDR1 is MGHRA and CDR2 YSYEKL. V was clipped by 4 bases and J by 4 bases, with 17 bases between them. The CDR3 loop is CASSPLPGQKYNEQFF. CDR3 bases: TGCGCCAGCAGCCCTTTACCGGGACAAAAATACAATGAGCAGTTCTTC.

This chain uses TRBV4-1 with TRBJ1-2, with D hard to call. Germline CDR1 reads MGHRA; CDR2 reads YSYEKL. With 2 bases removed from V and 0 bases from J, the gap between germline ends came to 4 bases. The CDR3 is made up of 13 amino acids. CDR3 sequence (DNA): TGCGCCAGCAGCCAACACACTAACTATGGCTACACCTTC. Protein sequence: CASSQHTNYGYTF.